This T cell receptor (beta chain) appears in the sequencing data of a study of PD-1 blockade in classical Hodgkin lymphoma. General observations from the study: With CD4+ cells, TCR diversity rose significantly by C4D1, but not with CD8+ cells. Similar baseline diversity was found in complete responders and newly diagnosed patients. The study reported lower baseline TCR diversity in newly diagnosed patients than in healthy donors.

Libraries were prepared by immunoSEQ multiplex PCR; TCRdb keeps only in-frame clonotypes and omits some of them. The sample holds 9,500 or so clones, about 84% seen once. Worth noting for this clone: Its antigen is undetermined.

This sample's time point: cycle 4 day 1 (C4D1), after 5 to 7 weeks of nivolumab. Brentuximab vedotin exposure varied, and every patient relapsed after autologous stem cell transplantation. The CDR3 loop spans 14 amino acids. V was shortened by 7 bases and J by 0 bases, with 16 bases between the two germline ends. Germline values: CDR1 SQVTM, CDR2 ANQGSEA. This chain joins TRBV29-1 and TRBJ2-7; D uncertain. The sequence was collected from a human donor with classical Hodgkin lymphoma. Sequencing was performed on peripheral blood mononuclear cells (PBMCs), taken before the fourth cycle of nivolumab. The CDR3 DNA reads TGCAGCGCCCTCCCCGGCGAGTTCTCCTACGAGCAGTACTTC. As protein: CSALPGEFSYEQYF.